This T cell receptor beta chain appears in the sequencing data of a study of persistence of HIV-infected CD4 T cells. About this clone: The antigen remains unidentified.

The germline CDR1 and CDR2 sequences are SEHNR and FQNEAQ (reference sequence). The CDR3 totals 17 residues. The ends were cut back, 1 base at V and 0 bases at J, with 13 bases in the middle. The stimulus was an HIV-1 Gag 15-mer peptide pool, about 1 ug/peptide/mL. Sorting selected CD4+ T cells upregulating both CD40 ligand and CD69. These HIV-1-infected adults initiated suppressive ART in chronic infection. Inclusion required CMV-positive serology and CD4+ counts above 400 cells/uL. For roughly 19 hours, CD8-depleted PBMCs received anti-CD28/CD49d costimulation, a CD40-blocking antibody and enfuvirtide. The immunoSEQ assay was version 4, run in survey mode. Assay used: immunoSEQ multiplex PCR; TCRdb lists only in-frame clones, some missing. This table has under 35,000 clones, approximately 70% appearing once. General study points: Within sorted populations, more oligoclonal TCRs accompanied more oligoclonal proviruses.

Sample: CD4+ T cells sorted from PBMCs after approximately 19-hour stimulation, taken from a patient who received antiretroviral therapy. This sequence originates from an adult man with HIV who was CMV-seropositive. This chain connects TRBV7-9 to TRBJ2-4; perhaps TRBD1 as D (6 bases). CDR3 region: CASSLGTASLAKNIQYF. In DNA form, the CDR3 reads TGTGCCAGCAGCTTAGGGACAGCCAGCTTAGCCAAAAACATTCAGTACTTC.